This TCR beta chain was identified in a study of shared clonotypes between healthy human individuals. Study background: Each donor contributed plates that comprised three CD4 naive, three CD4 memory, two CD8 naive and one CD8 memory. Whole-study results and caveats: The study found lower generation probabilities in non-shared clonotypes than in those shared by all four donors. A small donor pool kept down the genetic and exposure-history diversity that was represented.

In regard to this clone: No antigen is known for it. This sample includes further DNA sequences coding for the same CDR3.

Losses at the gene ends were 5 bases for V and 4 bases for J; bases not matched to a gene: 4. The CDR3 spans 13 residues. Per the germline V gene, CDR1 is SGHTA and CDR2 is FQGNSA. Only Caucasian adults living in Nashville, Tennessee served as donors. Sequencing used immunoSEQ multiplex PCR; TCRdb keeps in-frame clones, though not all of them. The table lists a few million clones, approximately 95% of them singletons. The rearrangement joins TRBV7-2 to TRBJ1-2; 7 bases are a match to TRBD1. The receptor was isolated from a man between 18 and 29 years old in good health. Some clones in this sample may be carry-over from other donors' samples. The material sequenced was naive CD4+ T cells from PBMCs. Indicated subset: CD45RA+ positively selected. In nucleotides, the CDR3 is TGTGCCAGCAGCCCGGGACAGATCTATGGCTACACCTTC. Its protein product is CASSPGQIYGYTF.